The 28 T cell receptor beta chains below all came from one sample that was sequenced in a study of T cells in Graves' hyperthyroidism and ophthalmopathy. The TCR beta CDR3 regions underwent amplification using RNA transcripts as the source. The HTBI primer set drove a first-round RT-PCR of the TCR CDR3. MiXCR, applied by TCRdb to the multiplex PCR reads, yields one record per CDR3 protein. The sample holds about 600,000 distinct CDR3 sequences, 16% seen once. Sequenced: blood. The receptors come from a woman between 40 and 50 years old with Graves' ophthalmopathy.

In its sample, this clonotype was seen many times. The rearrangement joins TRBV27 to TRBJ1-1; TRBD1 aligns across 7 bases. The ends lost 7 bases at V and 0 bases at J; junction bases unmatched: 5. This CDR3 is 14 amino acids long. Germline CDR1 and CDR2: MNHEY and SMNVEV (reference sequence). The CDR3 loop is CASIPDRVNTEAFF. DNA for the CDR3: TGTGCCAGCATCCCAGACAGGGTGAACACTGAAGCTTTCTTT.

This clonotype has a count of ten or more. The rearrangement joins TRBV7-6 to TRBJ2-5; D is unclear. Trimming took 1 base from V and 6 from J, leaving 6 bases between them. The CDR3 is 12 amino acids. The germline V gene has CDR1 SGHVS and CDR2 FNYEAQ. CDR3 protein: CASSLGEQTQYF. The DNA for the CDR3 is TGTGCCAGCAGCTTAGGGGAACAGACCCAGTACTTC.

The sample holds a few counts of this clonotype. J is TRBJ2-1 and V is TRBV20-1; D is perhaps TRBD1 or TRBD2 (5 bases each). This CDR3 is built from 13 residues. Deletions cut 3 bases from V and 9 bases from J, with 15 bases between. The germline CDR1 and CDR2 sequences are DFQATT and SNEGSKA (reference sequence). Here the CDR3 DNA reads TGCAGTGCTAGGTTACTAGATGGGGGTGAGCAGTTCTTC. Amino acids: CSARLLDGGEQFF.

CDR3 protein: CSARRDPTRETQYF. In DNA, the CDR3 is TGCAGTGCTAGAAGGGATCCGACGAGGGAGACCCAGTACTTC. The chain combines TRBV20-1 with TRBJ2-5; D gene ambiguous. The CDR3 length is 14 residues. Germline V gene data show CDR1 as DFQATT and CDR2 as SNEGSKA (reference sequence). V was trimmed by 2 bases and J by 5 bases, leaving 15 bases between them.

This clonotype was detected many times. The rearrangement uses TRBV2 and TRBJ2-2; TRBD1 aligns across 8 bases. CDR1 and CDR2 from the germline V gene are SNHLY and FYNNEI. There are 14 residues in the CDR3. V trimming: 5 bases; J trimming: 4 bases; junction bases outside the gene matches: 3. The CDR3 sequence is CASSRGQGTGELFF. DNA for the CDR3: TGTGCCAGCAGTCGCGGACAGGGCACCGGGGAGCTGTTTTTT.

This clonotype was counted only a few times. J is TRBJ1-2 and V is TRBV6-6, with D unclear. The germline V and J ends were trimmed by 2 bases and 8 bases, with 12 bases remaining between them. Germline V gene data show CDR1 as MNHNY and CDR2 as SVGAGI (reference sequence). CDR3 length equals 13 residues. CDR3 in amino acids: CASSYRGSGGYTF. The CDR3 coding sequence is TGTGCCAGCAGTTACAGAGGATCGGGGGGCTACACCTTC.

This chain uses TRBV2 with TRBJ2-5; D is undetermined. The V end was cut by 3 bases, the J end by 2 bases, with 10 bases between. CDR1 and CDR2 from the germline V gene are SNHLY and FYNNEI. This CDR3 is built from 14 residues. The DNA of the CDR3 is TGTGCCAGCAGTGAGATGGGCAGGCAAGAGACCCAGTACTTC. This gives the protein CASSEMGRQETQYF.

A remark on this clonotype: At one end, the junction sequence differs from germline, possibly due to a read error. This chain uses TRBV20-1 with TRBJ2-5; D possibly corresponds to TRBD1 (5 bases). This CDR3 has 13 amino acids. CDR1 is DFQATT and CDR2 is SNEGSKA in the germline V gene (reference sequence). CDR3 bases: TGCAGTGCTAGTAAGGGGTTTTCGGAGACCCAGCACTTC. Translation: CSASKGFSETQHF.

For this clonotype: This may be a read error: a much more frequent sequence differs by one nucleotide. V is TRBV18 and J is TRBJ1-1, with D perhaps matching TRBD1 (5 bases). CDR1 KGHSH and CDR2 LQKENI come from the germline V gene. V lost 3 bases, J lost 5 bases, and 19 bases lay in between. The CDR3 consists of 16 residues. The CDR3 loop reads CASSPLGAGSGTEAFF. Written as DNA, the CDR3 is TGTGCCAGCTCACCCCTTGGGGCGGGAAGTGGGACTGAAGCTTTCTTT.

This clonotype was seen only a few times. The gene calls are TRBV6-1 and TRBJ1-2; 9 bases are shared with TRBD1. The CDR3 contains 15 residues. V was pared by 7 bases and J by 4 bases, with 10 bases of the junction left unmatched. The V gene's germline CDR1 is MNHNS and CDR2 SASEGT. The CDR3 nucleotides read TGTGCCAGCACGGGACAGGGACTACCGGGCTATGGCTACACCTTC. It translates to CASTGQGLPGYGYTF.

This chain joins TRBV6-4 and TRBJ2-7; no clear D gene. The V end was cut by 8 bases, the J end by 0 bases, with 5 bases between. Per the germline V gene, CDR1 is MRHNA and CDR2 is SNTAGT. The CDR3 spans 11 residues. The CDR3 DNA sequence: TGTGCCAGCCCCCCCTCCTACGAGCAGTACTTC. Amino acid sequence: CASPPSYEQYF.

The rearrangement links TRBV7-2 to TRBJ1-1; 9 bases match TRBD1. This CDR3 has 16 amino acids. The V and J ends lost 7 bases and 1 base, in that order; junction bases with no gene match: 10. Germline CDR1 reads SGHTA; CDR2 reads FQGNSA. The CDR3 coding sequence is TGTGCCAGCAACTTGGGACAGGGAAACGGGAACACTGAAGCTTTCTTT. Translated, it gives CASNLGQGNGNTEAFF. Full variable domain (remainder filled in from reference TRBV7-2 and TRBJ1-1): GAGVSQSPSNKVTEKGKDVELRCDPISGHTALYWYRQSLGQGLEFLIYFQGNSAPDKSGLPSDRFSAERTGGSVSTLTIQRTQQEDSAVYLCASNLGQGNGNTEAFFGQGTRLTVV.

This clonotype has a handful of counts. The rearrangement joins TRBV28 to TRBJ1-1; D is unclear. The V end was cut by 6 bases, the J end by 3 bases, with 5 bases between. Germline CDR1 MDHEN, CDR2 SYDVKM. This CDR3 comprises 11 residues. CDR3 in DNA: TGTGCCAGCAGAACCTACACTGAAGCTTTCTTT. Translating it yields CASRTYTEAFF.

This chain joins TRBV7-9 and TRBJ1-3, with 7 bases fitting TRBD1. Trimming at V came to 2 bases and at J to 9 bases, leaving 13 bases not matched to a gene. CDR1 is SEHNR, CDR2 FQNEAQ, per germline (reference sequence). This CDR3 has 16 amino acids. The CDR3 nucleotides are TGTGCCAGCAGCTTACAGGGGGGGCAGCCCTCGTCCACCATATATTTT. Translating it yields CASSLQGGQPSSTIYF.

This clonotype has a handful of counts. The chain uses TRBV13 and TRBJ1-2; D is perhaps TRBD1 (5 bases). V was shortened by 5 bases and J by 5 bases, with 15 bases between the two germline ends. This CDR3 has 14 residues. Germline CDR1 and CDR2: PRHDT and FYEKMQ (reference sequence). The CDR3 here is CASSHEYEGYGYTF. The DNA of the CDR3 is TGTGCCAGCAGCCACGAGTATGAGGGGTATGGCTACACCTTC.

The J gene is TRBJ1-3, the V gene TRBV7-3; TRBD1 matches 9 bases. J was trimmed by 9 bases and V by 5 bases; bases with no gene match: 14. The CDR3 covers 16 residues. Germline V gene lookup returns CDR1 SGHTA and CDR2 FQGTGA. DNA for the CDR3: TGTGCCAGCAGCCCCCTAAGGACAGGGGTAGTGAGCACCATATATTTT. Its translation: CASSPLRTGVVSTIYF.

This chain connects TRBV2 to TRBJ1-3; possible D gene TRBD1, 5 bases. Germline assignment: CDR1 SNHLY and CDR2 FYNNEI. The CDR3 is 14 residues long. Trimming stripped 6 bases from V and 0 bases from J, with 9 bases between. The CDR3 DNA reads as TGTGCCAGCAGATCCGACAGCTCTGGAAACACCATATATTTT. It translates to CASRSDSSGNTIYF.

This clonotype has only a few counts. This chain connects TRBV29-1 to TRBJ2-6; 7 nucleotides match TRBD1. V lost 1 base, J lost 15 bases, and 9 bases stayed unmatched. The germline V gene has CDR1 SQVTM and CDR2 ANQGSEA. The CDR3 has 13 amino acids. CDR3 nucleotides: TGCAGCGTTGAAGGCAGGGGGACAACGGGCCTGACTTTC. Protein: CSVEGRGTTGLTF.

This clonotype was detected many times. CDR3 nucleotide sequence: TGCAGTGCTAGAGGGGTAACAGGAACTGAAGCTTTCTTT. This sequence encodes CSARGVTGTEAFF. The V call is TRBV20-1, the J call TRBJ1-1; D might be TRBD1 (5 bases). The V gene's germline CDR1 is DFQATT and CDR2 SNEGSKA (reference sequence). This CDR3 spans 13 amino acids. V lost 1 base and J lost 5, with 11 bases in between.

This clonotype has a count of ten or more. The chain uses TRBV2 and TRBJ1-2; 7 positions match TRBD1. Looked up from germline, CDR1 is SNHLY and CDR2 is FYNNEI. V lost 8 bases, J lost 6 bases, and 9 bases stayed unmatched. The CDR3 is 13 residues long. The CDR3 is CASEGTQGDGYTF. CDR3 nucleotide sequence: TGTGCCAGCGAAGGAACCCAGGGGGATGGCTACACCTTC. The full variable domain, in which reference TRBV2 and TRBJ1-2 provide the parts outside the CDR3, is EPEVTQTPSHQVTQMGQEVILRCVPISNHLYFYWYRQILGQKVEFLVSFYNNEISEKSEIFDDQFSVERPDGSNFTLKIRSTKLEDSAMYFCASEGTQGDGYTFGSGTRLTVV.

The table lists this clonotype with many counts. V is TRBV9 and J is TRBJ1-4; TRBD1 matches at 8 bases. The CDR3 covers 15 residues. The V gene end was trimmed by 0 bases and the J gene end by 7 bases; junction bases not matched to a gene: 5. The germline gives CDR1 SGDLS, CDR2 YYNGEE. The CDR3 sequence: CASSVAGTGSEKLFF. In DNA, the CDR3 is TGTGCCAGCAGCGTAGCCGGGACAGGTTCTGAAAAACTGTTTTTT.

In its sample, this clonotype was seen once. The chain couples TRBV7-3 to TRBJ1-5; possibly TRBD1 for D (6 bases). The CDR3 contains 13 residues. From germline, CDR1 is SGHTA and CDR2 FQGTGA. V gave up 10 bases and J gave up 3 bases, with 13 bases separating them. The CDR3 DNA reads as TGTGCCATCACCGGACAGAACAATCAGCCCCAGCATTTT. Translated: CAITGQNNQPQHF.

This clonotype was counted between two and nine times. V gene TRBV5-8 combines with J gene TRBJ2-5; the D gene is possibly TRBD2 (6 bases). Germline V gene sequence: CDR1 SGHTS, CDR2 YDEGEE. The V end was cut by 5 bases, the J end by 2 bases, with 13 bases between. The CDR3 totals 14 residues. The CDR3 is CASRGGAGQETQYF. CDR3 sequence (DNA): TGTGCCAGCAGGGGCGGGGCCGGACAAGAGACCCAGTACTTC.

This clonotype was seen many times. J is TRBJ1-6 and V is TRBV28; D gene ambiguous. CDR3 length equals 13 residues. Germline CDR1 is MDHEN and CDR2 is SYDVKM. The V and J ends lost 6 bases and 11 bases respectively, with 14 bases between them. This chain's CDR3 is CASRPRTFAPLHF. CDR3 bases: TGTGCCAGCAGGCCCAGGACCTTTGCACCCCTCCACTTT.

This clonotype was seen at least ten times. The chain uses TRBV6-6 and TRBJ2-3; 7 bases fit TRBD1. Germline assignment: CDR1 MNHNY and CDR2 SVGAGI (reference sequence). After removal of 2 bases from V and 2 bases from J, the junction contained 13 bases not matched to a gene. The CDR3 loop spans 18 amino acids. The CDR3 DNA sequence: TGTGCCAGCAGTTACGTAAGTGGAGGACAGGTGGACACAGATACGCAGTATTTT. It is translated as CASSYVSGGQVDTDTQYF.

This clonotype was counted between two and nine times. The chain employs TRBV2 and TRBJ1-1; perhaps TRBD1 as D (6 bases). V dropped 1 base and J dropped 4 bases, with 10 bases sitting between them. The germline CDR1 and CDR2 sequences are SNHLY and FYNNEI. This CDR3 region has 14 residues. As DNA, the CDR3 is TGTGCCAGCAGTGAAGAATCAGGGGCCACTGAAGCTTTCTTT. Translation gives CASSEESGATEAFF. Supplemented by reference TRBV2 and TRBJ1-1, the full variable domain reads EPEVTQTPSHQVTQMGQEVILRCVPISNHLYFYWYRQILGQKVEFLVSFYNNEISEKSEIFDDQFSVERPDGSNFTLKIRSTKLEDSAMYFCASSEESGATEAFFGQGTRLTVV.

This clonotype was seen repeatedly, ten times or more. The J gene is TRBJ1-1, the V gene TRBV12-3 or TRBV12-4; 8 bases align to TRBD1. The CDR3 length is 15 residues. Trimming removed 5 bases from V and 2 bases from J; junction bases left unmatched: 7. The CDR3 sequence: CASSTWDRPNTEAFF. CDR3 DNA sequence: TGTGCCAGCAGTACGTGGGACAGGCCAAACACTGAAGCTTTCTTT.

This clonotype was seen ten or more times. The V gene is TRBV7-6, the J gene TRBJ2-3, with D perhaps TRBD2 (5 bases). This CDR3 is built from 16 residues. Per the germline V gene, CDR1 is SGHVS and CDR2 is FNYEAQ. The V gene lost 5 bases and the J gene lost 2 bases, with 17 bases spanning the gap. In DNA form, the CDR3 reads TGTGCCAGCAGCACCTCACTAGGAAGGCCCACAGATACGCAGTATTTT. Amino acid sequence: CASSTSLGRPTDTQYF.